The 13 T cell receptor beta chains given below trace back to one sample, sequenced in a study of cytomegalovirus exposure and HLA in healthy donors. The PCR was carried out with 60 Vbeta primers and 13 Jbeta primers. TCRdb keeps only in-frame clones here, not all; method: immunoSEQ multiplex PCR. This sample's table reports approximately 110,000 clones. What was sequenced was PBMCs. These TCRs come from a man in his forties or fifties in good health and CMV-seronegative.

The rearrangement joins TRBV7-9 to TRBJ2-7; 10 bases match TRBD1. The junction had 4 bases not matched to a gene; V was cut back by 8 bases and J by 3 bases. The CDR3 sequence is 13 residues long. Germline CDR1 and CDR2: SEHNR and FQNEAQ (reference sequence). CDR3 loop: CASLTGGSYEQYF. In nucleotides, the CDR3 is TGTGCCAGCCTGACAGGGGGCAGCTACGAGCAGTACTTC. The complete variable domain, with remaining parts taken from reference TRBV7-9 and TRBJ2-7, reads DTGVSQNPRHKITKRGQNVTFRCDPISEHNRLYWYRQTLGQGPEFLTYFQNEAQLEKSRLLSDRFSAERPKGSFSTLEIQRTEQGDSAMYLCASLTGGSYEQYFGPGTRLTVT.

V is TRBV19 and J is TRBJ1-4; D possibly corresponds to TRBD1 (6 bases). V gave up 6 bases and J gave up 7 bases, with 15 bases separating them. Germline V CDR1 and CDR2: LNHDA, SQIVND (reference sequence). The CDR3 is made up of 14 amino acids. Here the CDR3 reads CASSVSGVGEKLFF. Here the CDR3 DNA reads TGTGCCAGTAGCGTGTCAGGGGTTGGTGAAAAACTGTTTTTT.

This chain uses TRBV5-8 with TRBJ2-2; D is ambiguous. The V end lost 3 bases, the J end lost 0 bases, and 9 bases lay between the germline ends. Germline V lookup: CDR1 SGHTS, CDR2 YDEGEE. CDR3 size: 15 residues. The CDR3 spells CASSSAVANTGELFF. CDR3 DNA sequence: TGTGCCAGCAGCTCTGCAGTGGCGAACACCGGGGAGCTGTTTTTT.

This chain uses TRBV6-5 with TRBJ2-3; D uncertain. This CDR3 spans 12 amino acids. With 7 bases removed from V and 2 bases from J, the gap between germline ends came to 7 bases. Per the germline V gene, CDR1 is MNHEY and CDR2 is SVGAGI. The CDR3, as DNA: TGTGCCAGCACTTCCTTCACAGATACGCAGTATTTT. It translates to CASTSFTDTQYF.

The chain employs TRBV7-9 and TRBJ2-1; TRBD2 matches 12 bases. Germline V lookup: CDR1 SEHNR, CDR2 FQNEAQ (reference sequence). V dropped 3 bases and J dropped 6; count of bases not matched to a gene: 6. The CDR3 consists of 16 residues. This chain's CDR3 is CASSFARLAGANEQFF. The CDR3 nucleotides are TGTGCCAGCAGCTTTGCTAGACTAGCGGGGGCCAATGAGCAGTTCTTC.

CDR3 DNA: TGTGCCAGCAGCCAGATCACAGATACGCAGTATTTT. Its translation is CASSQITDTQYF. The rearrangement uses TRBV7-2 and TRBJ2-3; D gene uncertain. Trimming took off 5 bases at V and 2 bases at J, with 5 bases between the two ends. The CDR3 is made up of 12 amino acids. Germline V lookup: CDR1 SGHTA, CDR2 FQGNSA.

With respect to this clone: Germline is not matched at one junction end, which may reflect a read error. The chain recombines TRBV29-1 with TRBJ1-1; D is perhaps TRBD1 (5 bases). The CDR3 is made up of 12 amino acids. Germline V gene lookup returns CDR1 SQVTM and CDR2 ANQGSEA. CDR3 residues: CGATKGDTEAFF. CDR3 nucleotides: TGTGGAGCCACCAAAGGGGACACTGAAGCTTTCTTT.

V and J are TRBV5-4 and TRBJ2-1; the match to TRBD2 covers 7 bases. V shed 3 bases, J shed 14 bases, and the junction held 5 bases outside the gene matches. CDR1 and CDR2 from the germline V gene are SGHNT and YYREEE (reference sequence). CDR3 length: 11 amino acids. The CDR3 DNA sequence: TGTGCCAGCAGCTCCCCCGGGACTAAGTTCTTC. Its translation: CASSSPGTKFF.

CDR3 amino acids: CASSSGLAGETQYF. Written as DNA, the CDR3 is TGCGCCAGCAGTTCGGGACTAGCGGGAGAGACCCAGTACTTC. The chain uses TRBV10-1 and TRBJ2-5; 12 nucleotides align to TRBD2. The V gene end was trimmed by 5 bases and the J gene end by 4 bases; junction bases not matched to a gene: 2. Germline V gene lookup returns CDR1 WNHNN and CDR2 SYGVQD (reference sequence). This CDR3 spans 14 amino acids.

V and J are TRBV18 and TRBJ2-3; the match to TRBD2 covers 12 bases. The CDR3 is 18 amino acids. Looked up from germline, CDR1 is KGHSH and CDR2 is LQKENI. The J segment lost 9 bases and the V segment lost 3 bases, leaving 16 bases of the junction unmatched. The CDR3 nucleotides are TGTGCCAGCTCACCCTCCCCTGCTAGCGGGGGGGCCGGTGACACGCAGTATTTT. This codes for CASSPSPASGGAGDTQYF. The variable domain in full, with the rest retrieved from reference TRBV18 and TRBJ2-3, is NAGVMQNPRHLVRRRGQEARLRCSPMKGHSHVYWYRQLPEEGLKFMVYLQKENIIDESGMPKERFSAEFPKEGPSILRIQQVVRGDSAAYFCASSPSPASGGAGDTQYFGPGTRLTVL.

This chain joins TRBV6-5 and TRBJ2-1, with D maybe TRBD2 (7 bases). Looked up from germline, CDR1 is MNHEY and CDR2 is SVGAGI. The CDR3 loop spans 15 amino acids. Trimming stripped 2 bases from V and 4 bases from J, with 12 bases between. CDR3 region: CASSYGGGGYNEQFF. The CDR3 DNA reads TGTGCCAGCAGTTACGGGGGAGGGGGGTACAATGAGCAGTTCTTC.

The chain is built from TRBV11-3 and TRBJ2-7; 7 bases are shared with TRBD1. From germline, CDR1 is SGHNT and CDR2 YENEEA. The CDR3 spans 14 residues. V lost 2 bases and J lost 1; bases outside the gene matches: 2. In DNA form, the CDR3 reads TGTGCCAGCAGCTTAACAGGGGTGTCCTACGAGCAGTACTTC. Protein sequence: CASSLTGVSYEQYF.

The genes are TRBV10-2 and TRBJ1-6, with 9 bases lining up with TRBD1. This CDR3 has 13 residues. Germline V gene data show CDR1 as WSHSY and CDR2 as SAAADI. The ends lost 4 bases at V and 8 bases at J; junction bases unmatched: 0. CDR3: CASSGTGDSPLHF. In DNA form, the CDR3 reads TGCGCCAGCAGTGGGACAGGGGATTCACCCCTCCACTTT.